Included here is one T cell receptor (beta chain) sequence, with context. This CDR3 region has 13 residues. Germline values: CDR1 SEHNR, CDR2 FQNEAQ (reference sequence). The data belong to a study of T cells expressing NK-cell markers. From its re-call of the 5' RACE reads, TCRdb lists each CDR3 protein once, without DNA. This sample's clone table lists about 540,000 distinct CDR3 sequences. The TCR was taken from a young man in good health. This sequence joins TRBV7-9 and TRBJ2-1. Sequenced sample: blood T cells: a sorted CD56 or NKG2C T cell subset, CD4+ or CD8+ T cells, or bulk PBMC T cells (not recorded which). CDR3 amino acids: CASSLERRDEQFF.